These 31 T cell receptor beta chains were sequenced from one sample in a study of blood T cell repertoires in COVID-19. TCRdb's table, derived via immunoSEQ multiplex PCR, lists solely in-frame clones and lacks some. The profile shows around 130,000 clones, roughly 82% of them singletons. The sample taken for sequencing was peripheral blood. These receptors were collected from a human donor in a cohort sampled during active COVID-19.

The CDR3 reads CASTPGDSSTDTQYF. DNA for the CDR3: TGTGCCAGCACCCCGGGGGACTCTTCCACAGATACGCAGTATTTT. J is TRBJ2-3 and V is TRBV28; a weak D match, TRBD2 (6 bases). CDR3 length: 15 residues. The V and J ends lost 7 bases and 2 bases respectively, with 16 bases between them. CDR1 is MDHEN and CDR2 is SYDVKM in the germline V gene. The full variable domain, rest sourced from reference TRBV28 and TRBJ2-3, is DVKVTQSSRYLVKRTGEKVFLECVQDMDHENMFWYRQDPGLGLRLIYFSYDVKMKEKGDIPEGYSVSREKKERFSLILESASTNQTSMYLCASTPGDSSTDTQYFGPGTRLTVL.

The V and J genes are TRBV2 and TRBJ2-1; 13 positions match TRBD2. Germline CDR1 SNHLY, CDR2 FYNNEI. The CDR3 loop spans 17 amino acids. V shed 6 bases, J shed 7 bases, and the junction held 12 bases outside the gene matches. In DNA, the CDR3 is TGTGCCAGCAGAGCCGGACTAGCGGGGGATACCTGGAATGAGCAGTTCTTC. Translating gives CASRAGLAGDTWNEQFF.

The V call is TRBV6-5, the J call TRBJ2-7; tentative D call: TRBD1 (6 bases). The CDR3 has 15 residues. Per germline, CDR1 MNHEY and CDR2 SVGAGI. V lost 2 bases and J 4 bases, leaving 15 bases between the germline ends. This chain's CDR3 is CASSYRGQEPYEQYF. CDR3 bases: TGTGCCAGCAGTTACAGGGGACAAGAGCCGTACGAGCAGTACTTC.

This chain links TRBV9 with TRBJ2-7; D unclear. The CDR3 sequence is 15 residues long. Germline V lookup: CDR1 SGDLS, CDR2 YYNGEE. V gave up 4 bases and J gave up 0 bases, with 14 bases separating them. The CDR3 sequence: CASSPHLESSYEQYF. The CDR3 DNA is TGTGCCAGCAGCCCCCACTTGGAGAGCTCCTACGAGCAGTACTTC.

Regarding this clone: Other DNA sequences in the sample encode the same CDR3. The chain has TRBV19 and TRBJ1-5; TRBD1 matches 12 bases. Germline CDR1 and CDR2: LNHDA and SQIVND (reference sequence). The CDR3 loop spans 16 amino acids. Trimming cost V 5 bases and J 7 bases; bases outside gene matches: 9. The CDR3 bases are TGTGCCAGTAGTTCGGGGACAGGGGGCATGGGGCAGCCCCAGCATTTT. Translation gives CASSSGTGGMGQPQHF. The full variable domain, completed using reference TRBV19 and TRBJ1-5, is DGGITQSPKYLFRKEGQNVTLSCEQNLNHDAMYWYRQDPGQGLRLIYYSQIVNDFQKGDIAEGYSVSREKKESFPLTVTSAQKNPTAFYLCASSSGTGGMGQPQHFGDGTRLSIL.

The chain employs TRBV5-1 and TRBJ2-3; the D gene is possibly TRBD1 (5 bases). The CDR3 loop spans 13 amino acids. Germline V lookup: CDR1 SGHRS, CDR2 YFSETQ. V was trimmed by 3 bases and J by 5 bases, leaving 10 bases between them. The CDR3 coding sequence is TGCGCCAGCAGCTCAGGGCAGGGAGATACGCAGTATTTT. Translated, it gives CASSSGQGDTQYF.

In its sample, this clone was seen once. The chain couples TRBV11-3 to TRBJ2-2; TRBD2 is a possible D gene (5 bases). Germline CDR1 SGHNT, CDR2 YENEEA. The V end was cut by 2 bases, the J end by 6 bases, with 7 bases between. CDR3 length: 13 residues. Here the CDR3 reads CASSLYGAGELFF. The CDR3 nucleotides read TGTGCCAGCAGCTTATACGGGGCCGGGGAGCTGTTTTTT.

J is TRBJ1-1 and V is TRBV25-1, with a possible D match to TRBD1 (6 bases). Between the trimmed V and J ends, which lost 3 bases and 2 bases, there was a span of 13 bases. Germline V gene lookup returns CDR1 MGHDK and CDR2 SYGVNS. CDR3 length equals 15 residues. The CDR3 nucleotides read TGTGCCAGCAGTGAGTACAGGGACGGTAACACTGAAGCTTTCTTT. Its protein is CASSEYRDGNTEAFF.

The rearrangement joins TRBV5-5 to TRBJ2-3; 8 bases align to TRBD2. V shed 5 bases, J shed 5 bases, and the junction held 7 bases outside the gene matches. Looked up from germline, CDR1 is SGHKS and CDR2 is YYEKEE (reference sequence). The CDR3 covers 14 residues. The CDR3 DNA sequence: TGTGCCAGCAGTGGTGTCGGGGGGGTAGATACGCAGTATTTT. Translation gives CASSGVGGVDTQYF.

This chain joins TRBV6-5 and TRBJ1-1, with D possibly being TRBD1 (6 bases). CDR1 and CDR2 from the germline V gene are MNHEY and SVGAGI. The CDR3 has 14 residues. Trimming stripped 4 bases from V and 5 bases from J, with 14 bases between. The CDR3 DNA is TGTGCCAGCAGTTTCAGGGGCGCGGGTACTGAAGCTTTCTTT. Translating gives CASSFRGAGTEAFF.

The rearrangement links TRBV10-3 to TRBJ2-2, with D maybe TRBD1 (6 bases). Germline V gene lookup returns CDR1 ENHRY and CDR2 SYGVKD. V shed 11 bases and J shed 8 bases, with 12 bases lying between them. This CDR3 comprises 11 residues. The CDR3 DNA follows: TGTGCCGTCGGCAGGGGAGGGGAGCTGTTTTTT. This translates into CAVGRGGELFF.

The chain has TRBV5-1 and TRBJ2-2, with 7 bases lining up with TRBD1. CDR3 size: 16 residues. J was trimmed by 0 bases and V by 4 bases; bases with no gene match: 6. The germline V gene has CDR1 SGHRS and CDR2 YFSETQ. DNA for the CDR3: TGCGCCAGCAGCCCTCCGGGACAGTCGAACACCGGGGAGCTGTTTTTT. This codes for CASSPPGQSNTGELFF.

Regarding this clone: At one end, the junction sequence differs from germline, possibly due to a read error. The chain combines TRBV11-2 with TRBJ2-7; TRBD1 agrees at 7 bases. The CDR3 loop spans 16 amino acids. CDR1 SGHAT and CDR2 FQNNGV come from the germline V gene. The DNA of the CDR3 is TGTGCCAGCAGCATAGAGGGGGCGGTGAGCTCCTACGAGCAGTACTTC. This gives the protein CASSIEGAVSSYEQYF. The full variable domain, with the rest looked up from reference TRBV11-2 and TRBJ2-7, is EAGVAQSPRYKIIEKRQSVAFWCNPISGHATLYWYQQILGQGPKLLIQFQNNGVVDDSQLPKDRFSAERLKGVDSTLKIQPAKLEDSAVYLCASSIEGAVSSYEQYFGPGTRLTVT.

The rearrangement uses TRBV27 and TRBJ2-3; 9 nucleotides agree with TRBD1. J was trimmed by 3 bases and V by 5 bases; bases with no gene match: 15. The germline CDR1 and CDR2 sequences are MNHEY and SMNVEV (reference sequence). The CDR3 loop spans 18 amino acids. CDR3 residues: CASSTVQDRGPPTDTQYF. For the CDR3, the DNA is TGTGCCAGCAGTACCGTCCAGGACAGGGGCCCCCCGACAGATACGCAGTATTTT.

The chain uses TRBV10-1 and TRBJ2-5, with TRBD2 as a possible D gene (6 bases). The CDR3 is 13 amino acids. Germline V gene sequence: CDR1 WNHNN, CDR2 SYGVQD (reference sequence). The ends were cut back, 6 bases at V and 5 bases at J, with 13 bases in the middle. The CDR3 DNA reads as TGCGCCAGCAGGGAGGGACTCGGTGAGACCCAGTACTTC. Translation: CASREGLGETQYF.

In its sample, this clone was seen a few times. The V gene is TRBV5-4, the J gene TRBJ1-2, with D unclear. Trimming removed 0 bases at V and 6 bases at J, with 15 bases between. From germline, CDR1 is SGHNT and CDR2 YYREEE (reference sequence). The CDR3 covers 15 residues. The CDR3 is CASSLDMAGWDGYTF. CDR3 in DNA: TGTGCCAGCAGCTTGGACATGGCGGGGTGGGATGGCTACACCTTC.

J is TRBJ1-5 and V is TRBV19; D call uncertain. V was cut by 3 bases and J by 3 bases, with 18 bases left in between. The CDR3 totals 17 residues. Germline V gives CDR1 LNHDA, CDR2 SQIVND (reference sequence). CDR3 protein: CASSIVTAYGNNQPQHF. CDR3 sequence (DNA): TGTGCCAGTAGTATTGTAACAGCCTACGGTAACAATCAGCCCCAGCATTTT.

The genes are TRBV5-6 and TRBJ2-1, with TRBD1 as a possible D gene (8 bases). Germline CDR1 and CDR2: SGHDT and YYEEEE. This CDR3 spans 13 amino acids. The germline V and J ends were trimmed by 2 bases and 7 bases, with 10 bases remaining between them. CDR3 DNA: TGTGCCAGCAGCTTACAGGGGGGGAATGAGCAGTTCTTC. This translates into CASSLQGGNEQFF.

The genes are TRBV21-1 and TRBJ2-5; TRBD1 is taken as the D call from the table, unchecked against the DNA. TRBV21-1 is a documented pseudogene. This CDR3 region has 17 residues. The CDR3 here is CASSKEGQGRFQETQYF. The DNA for the CDR3 is TGTGCCAGCAGCAAAGAGGGACAGGGGAGGTTCCAAGAGACCCAGTACTTC.

The chain employs TRBV10-3 and TRBJ1-3; a possible D gene is TRBD1 (5 bases). This CDR3 region has 15 residues. Germline-derived CDR1 and CDR2 are ENHRY and SYGVKD. V lost 6 bases and J 0 bases, leaving 12 bases between the germline ends. The CDR3 sequence: CAIRDTLNSGNTIYF. The CDR3 DNA sequence: TGTGCCATCAGGGACACTCTGAACTCTGGAAACACCATATATTTT.

This clone occurred once. Here the CDR3 reads CASSLRTGPTDGYTF. The DNA for the CDR3 is TGCGCCAGCAGCTTGAGGACAGGGCCAACGGATGGCTACACCTTC. This chain joins TRBV5-1 and TRBJ1-2; 8 bases are shared with TRBD1. This CDR3 is 15 amino acids long. Germline V CDR1 and CDR2: SGHRS, YFSETQ. With V trimmed by 1 base and J by 6 bases, 8 bases remained unmatched.

The genes are TRBV19 and TRBJ1-6; D might be TRBD1 (6 bases). Trimming pared 5 bases from V and 6 bases from J, leaving 11 bases between. Per germline, CDR1 LNHDA and CDR2 SQIVND (reference sequence). CDR3 size: 14 residues. The CDR3: CASSLDSVNSPLHF. The CDR3 nucleotides are TGTGCCAGTAGTTTGGACAGTGTTAATTCACCCCTCCACTTT. Variable domain in full (rest from reference TRBV19 and TRBJ1-6): DGGITQSPKYLFRKEGQNVTLSCEQNLNHDAMYWYRQDPGQGLRLIYYSQIVNDFQKGDIAEGYSVSREKKESFPLTVTSAQKNPTAFYLCASSLDSVNSPLHFGNGTRLTVT.

This chain uses TRBV11-2 with TRBJ2-7; 10 bases map to TRBD2. Germline loops: CDR1 SGHAT, CDR2 FQNNGV. Trimming removed 6 bases from V and 7 bases from J; junction bases left unmatched: 9. The CDR3 has 14 residues. CDR3 protein: CASSSSLAGVEQYF. The CDR3 nucleotides read TGTGCCAGCAGTTCCTCCCTAGCGGGGGTTGAGCAGTACTTC.

CDR3 sequence: CAARDSISPEQYF. CDR3 nucleotide sequence: TGTGCCGCAAGGGACTCCATTTCGCCCGAGCAGTACTTC. V gene TRBV10-3 combines with J gene TRBJ2-7, with D maybe TRBD2 (6 bases). Trimming cost V 11 bases and J 6 bases, with 20 bases left between them. Germline assignment: CDR1 ENHRY and CDR2 SYGVKD. The CDR3 totals 13 residues.

This clone was found a few times. The V gene is TRBV7-9, the J gene TRBJ1-1; no clear D. V lost 2 bases and J 0 bases, leaving 10 bases between the germline ends. The CDR3 loop spans 15 amino acids. The germline CDR1 and CDR2 sequences are SEHNR and FQNEAQ (reference sequence). The CDR3 is CASSLLRRMNTEAFF. CDR3 coding DNA: TGTGCCAGCAGCTTACTTCGCAGGATGAACACTGAAGCTTTCTTT.

V gene TRBV7-2 combines with J gene TRBJ1-1; unclear D gene. This CDR3 has 12 amino acids. Germline lookup yields CDR1 SGHTA and CDR2 FQGNSA. V was shortened by 6 bases and J by 8 bases, with 13 bases between the two germline ends. CDR3 bases: TGTGCCAGCAGGCTCGGGTCAATGGAAGCTTTCTTT. This gives the protein CASRLGSMEAFF.

V gene TRBV3-1 (or the pseudogene TRBV3-2) combines with J gene TRBJ1-1; D remains unclear. The CDR3 totals 13 residues. The V and J ends lost 2 bases and 4 bases respectively, with 8 bases between them. CDR1 and CDR2 from the germline V gene are LGHDT and YNNKEL (reference sequence). This CDR3 reads CASSQRGGTEAFF. The CDR3 bases are TGTGCCAGCAGCCAACGGGGTGGCACTGAAGCTTTCTTT.

This clone was recorded once. The chain combines TRBV9 with TRBJ1-1; D ambiguous. V lost 4 bases to trimming and J lost 6 bases, with 13 bases between them. The germline V gene encodes CDR1 SGDLS and CDR2 YYNGEE. The CDR3 runs to 13 residues. CDR3 loop: CASSLSGTAEAFF. The CDR3 nucleotides are TGTGCCAGCAGCCTTTCAGGTACGGCTGAAGCTTTCTTT.

This clone has just a few counts. The chain recombines TRBV11-2 with TRBJ2-7; 10 positions match TRBD1. Germline loops: CDR1 SGHAT, CDR2 FQNNGV. The V segment lost 1 base and the J segment 5 bases; nucleotides outside the gene matches: 8. This CDR3 is built from 16 residues. The CDR3 coding sequence is TGTGCCAGCAGCTTAGTGGGACAGGGGAGTAGGAACGAGCAGTACTTC. Translated: CASSLVGQGSRNEQYF.

The chain employs TRBV7-2 and TRBJ2-1; TRBD2 matches at 10 bases. This CDR3 has 11 residues. Germline V lookup: CDR1 SGHTA, CDR2 FQGNSA. The V and J ends lost 5 bases and 15 bases, in that order; junction bases with no gene match: 4. In DNA, the CDR3 is TGTGCCAGCAGCCCGGGACTAGCGCTGTTCTTC. Its protein product is CASSPGLALFF. Full variable domain (missing parts from reference TRBV7-2 and TRBJ2-1): GAGVSQSPSNKVTEKGKDVELRCDPISGHTALYWYRQSLGQGLEFLIYFQGNSAPDKSGLPSDRFSAERTGGSVSTLTIQRTQQEDSAVYLCASSPGLALFFGPGTRLTVL.

The J gene is TRBJ2-7, the V gene TRBV11-2; 7 nucleotides align to TRBD1. From germline, CDR1 is SGHAT and CDR2 FQNNGV. The CDR3 is made up of 15 amino acids. V lost 5 bases to trimming and J lost 5 bases; unmatched junction nucleotides: 12. CDR3 loop: CASSPLTGFGNEQYF. The CDR3 DNA is TGTGCCAGCAGCCCCTTGACAGGGTTTGGCAACGAGCAGTACTTC.